Below are 24 T cell receptor beta chains sequenced from a single sample in a study of T-cell memory formation after mild COVID-19. TCRdb reprocessed the 5' RACE reads via MiXCR and lists one record per CDR3 protein. The sample includes a few hundred thousand distinct CDR3 sequences, around 30% seen only once; the top ten take roughly 14%. The sequenced sample was PBMCs or a T cell subset sorted from them (not recorded which). These receptors originate from an adult woman who had mild COVID-19 (a few samples of this study predate the infection). Cell type and time point are not known.

This clonotype showed up many times. The genes are TRBV7-9 and TRBJ2-1; D remains ambiguous. V was pared by 1 base and J by 6 bases, with 7 bases between. Germline-derived CDR1 and CDR2 are SEHNR and FQNEAQ (reference sequence). CDR3 length: 13 amino acids. The CDR3 coding sequence is TGTGCCAGCAGCTTAGAAGGTATCAATGAGCAGTTCTTC. Its translation is CASSLEGINEQFF. Filled out from reference TRBV7-9 and TRBJ2-1, the complete variable domain reads DTGVSQNPRHKITKRGQNVTFRCDPISEHNRLYWYRQTLGQGPEFLTYFQNEAQLEKSRLLSDRFSAERPKGSFSTLEIQRTEQGDSAMYLCASSLEGINEQFFGPGTRLTVL.

The rearrangement joins TRBV30 to TRBJ2-3; the match to TRBD2 covers 7 bases. This CDR3 contains 14 residues. Germline trimming cut 0 bases from V and 8 bases from J; bases unmatched to any gene: 8. The germline CDR1 and CDR2 sequences are GTSNPN and SVGIG (reference sequence). CDR3 region: CAWSVPAGVGTQYF. In nucleotides, the CDR3 is TGTGCCTGGAGTGTACCCGCGGGAGTCGGTACGCAGTATTTT.

This clonotype was seen a handful of times. The V gene is TRBV29-1, the J gene TRBJ1-6; possibly TRBD1 for D (6 bases). V gave up 5 bases and J gave up 9 bases, with 14 bases separating them. The CDR3 length is 13 residues. Germline V gene lookup returns CDR1 SQVTM and CDR2 ANQGSEA. CDR3 in amino acids: CSVKGVGSSPLHF. The DNA for the CDR3 is TGCAGCGTTAAGGGGGTGGGAAGTTCACCCCTCCACTTT.

The CDR3: CSARSFKTGTASSYNSPLHF. In nucleotides, the CDR3 is TGCAGTGCTAGAAGCTTCAAGACCGGGACAGCGAGCTCCTATAATTCACCCCTCCACTTT. V usage is TRBV20-1 and J usage is TRBJ1-6, with TRBD1 identical over 7 bases. There are 20 residues in the CDR3. V was clipped by 2 bases and J by 0 bases; unmatched bases: 16. Per the germline V gene, CDR1 is DFQATT and CDR2 is SNEGSKA (reference sequence).

The rearrangement uses TRBV4-1 and TRBJ1-4, with D tentatively TRBD1 (6 bases). The length of the CDR3 is 15 residues. From germline, CDR1 is MGHRA and CDR2 YSYEKL. V shed 6 bases and J shed 8 bases, with 19 bases lying between them. The CDR3, as DNA: TGCGCCAGCAGACCTTATACAGGGCCGACGGAAAAACTGTTTTTT. This encodes CASRPYTGPTEKLFF.

The rearrangement links TRBV20-1 to TRBJ2-1; TRBD2 matches 8 bases. The CDR3 sequence is 16 residues long. V was pared by 1 base and J by 4 bases, with 9 bases of the junction left unmatched. CDR1 and CDR2 (germline): DFQATT, SNEGSKA (reference sequence). The CDR3 region is CSARASGSGFYNEQFF. For the CDR3, the DNA is TGCAGTGCTAGAGCCAGCGGGAGCGGCTTTTACAATGAGCAGTTCTTC.

The chain joins TRBV9 to TRBJ2-7; the match to TRBD1 covers 7 bases. This CDR3 has 16 residues. J was trimmed by 2 bases and V by 2 bases; bases with no gene match: 10. Looked up from germline, CDR1 is SGDLS and CDR2 is YYNGEE. The CDR3 DNA reads TGTGCCAGCAGCGTTACAGCCGGGACAGTGGCCTACGAGCAGTACTTC. Protein product: CASSVTAGTVAYEQYF.

The chain is built from TRBV6-4 and TRBJ2-5; the D gene could be TRBD1 or TRBD2 (5 bases each). Germline assignment: CDR1 MRHNA and CDR2 SNTAGT. V was trimmed by 7 bases and J by 1 base, leaving 13 bases between them. The length of the CDR3 is 14 residues. The CDR3 sequence: CASTVGPVQETQYF. The CDR3 DNA is TGTGCCAGCACCGTGGGACCAGTCCAAGAGACCCAGTACTTC.

A few counts support this clonotype. The CDR3 nucleotides read TGTGCCACCAGCAGAGATGTCGTCCCGGAAGAGACCCAGTACTTC. It translates to CATSRDVVPEETQYF. V and J are TRBV15 and TRBJ2-5; D gene uncertain. The germline V and J ends were trimmed by 0 bases and 3 bases, with 11 bases remaining between them. Germline V CDR1 and CDR2: LNHNV, YYDKDF (reference sequence). The CDR3 is 15 amino acids.

In this sample, this clonotype turned up a few times. The chain carries TRBV20-1 and TRBJ1-6; D is perhaps TRBD1 (6 bases). Germline loops: CDR1 DFQATT, CDR2 SNEGSKA (reference sequence). The V end lost 5 bases, the J end lost 7 bases, and 24 bases lay between the germline ends. The CDR3 runs 17 residues. The CDR3, as DNA: TGCAGTGCTCGCAACCCGACGGACGGACAGCGAAATTCACCCCTCCACTTT. Encoded protein: CSARNPTDGQRNSPLHF.

The V and J genes are TRBV20-1 and TRBJ2-1, with 7 nucleotides matching TRBD1. Germline CDR1 is DFQATT and CDR2 is SNEGSKA (reference sequence). V lost 3 bases to trimming and J lost 13 bases; unmatched junction nucleotides: 12. The CDR3 runs 13 residues. This chain's CDR3 is CSASPTGNPPQFF. The CDR3 DNA reads as TGCAGTGCTAGCCCGACAGGGAACCCCCCACAGTTCTTC.

This clonotype was observed many times. The V and J genes are TRBV9 and TRBJ2-7, with 8 bases identical to TRBD2. Germline CDR1 SGDLS, CDR2 YYNGEE. The CDR3 extends over 17 amino acids. V was clipped by 4 bases and J by 5 bases; unmatched bases: 17. CDR3 loop: CASSNRGRSGSPDEQYF. CDR3 nucleotides: TGTGCCAGCAGCAACCGGGGCCGGAGCGGGAGTCCTGACGAGCAGTACTTC.

The sample holds one count of this clonotype. This rearrangement joins TRBV7-9 to TRBJ2-1; D uncertain. Germline V lookup: CDR1 SEHNR, CDR2 FQNEAQ (reference sequence). The CDR3 spans 16 residues. V lost 1 base and J lost 0, with 10 bases in between. CDR3 sequence reads: CASSLDSDLSYNEQFF. Written as DNA, the CDR3 is TGTGCCAGCAGCTTAGATTCCGATCTCTCCTACAATGAGCAGTTCTTC. The full variable domain, completed using reference TRBV7-9 and TRBJ2-1, is DTGVSQNPRHKITKRGQNVTFRCDPISEHNRLYWYRQTLGQGPEFLTYFQNEAQLEKSRLLSDRFSAERPKGSFSTLEIQRTEQGDSAMYLCASSLDSDLSYNEQFFGPGTRLTVL.

V gene TRBV9 combines with J gene TRBJ2-2, with TRBD2 identical over 11 bases. The V and J ends lost 5 bases and 3 bases, in that order; junction bases with no gene match: 6. The CDR3 runs 16 residues. Germline values: CDR1 SGDLS, CDR2 YYNGEE. The CDR3 DNA reads TGTGCCAGCAGTTCACGACTAGCGGGGCACACCGGGGAGCTGTTTTTT. Its translation: CASSSRLAGHTGELFF.

V and J are TRBV24-1 and TRBJ2-1, with no clear D. This CDR3 comprises 11 residues. Germline V gene data show CDR1 as KGHDR and CDR2 as SFDVKD. The ends were cut back, 5 bases at V and 7 bases at J, with 5 bases in the middle. CDR3 amino acids: CATSARNEQFF. As DNA, the CDR3 is TGTGCCACCAGTGCCAGGAATGAGCAGTTCTTC.

This clonotype was found a few times. This chain links TRBV4-3 with TRBJ2-2, with D possibly being TRBD1 (6 bases). CDR1 is LGHNA and CDR2 is YSLEER in the germline V gene. The CDR3 loop spans 15 amino acids. The germline V and J ends were trimmed by 5 bases and 6 bases, with 16 bases remaining between them. In DNA form, the CDR3 reads TGCGCCAGCAGCATGAGGGACACCCGATCCGGGGAGCTGTTTTTT. Residues: CASSMRDTRSGELFF.

The genes are TRBV7-9 and TRBJ2-5; D perhaps matches TRBD1 (6 bases). Trimming took off 0 bases at V and 2 bases at J, with 10 bases between the two ends. The length of the CDR3 is 15 residues. Per the germline V gene, CDR1 is SEHNR and CDR2 is FQNEAQ (reference sequence). The CDR3 bases are TGTGCCAGCAGCTTAGCTTACAGGGTACAAGAGACCCAGTACTTC. Translating gives CASSLAYRVQETQYF.

This clonotype appeared a single time. The chain recombines TRBV6-1 with TRBJ1-1; the D is unclear. V lost 5 bases to trimming and J lost 6 bases, with 13 bases between them. Per germline, CDR1 MNHNS and CDR2 SASEGT. The CDR3 runs 13 residues. CDR3: CASSRKIPPEAFF. As DNA, the CDR3 is TGTGCCAGCAGTAGGAAGATCCCGCCTGAAGCTTTCTTT.

V usage is TRBV24-1 and J usage is TRBJ1-5; 7 nucleotides line up with TRBD1. V dropped 10 bases and J dropped 7; count of bases not matched to a gene: 9. The germline gives CDR1 KGHDR, CDR2 SFDVKD. This CDR3 spans 13 amino acids. The DNA of the CDR3 is TGTGCCACGAGACAGGGTTCAGGGCAGCCCCAGCATTTT. It specifies CATRQGSGQPQHF.

The V gene is TRBV6-5, the J gene TRBJ2-1; D not certain. The germline V and J ends were trimmed by 10 bases and 6 bases, with 13 bases remaining between them. CDR3 size: 12 residues. Germline V lookup: CDR1 MNHEY, CDR2 SVGAGI. CDR3 DNA sequence: TGTGCCATACCACCAGACGGCAATGAGCAGTTCTTC. Translation: CAIPPDGNEQFF.

Only a few counts were recorded for this clonotype. The V and J genes are TRBV20-1 and TRBJ1-3; D remains ambiguous. This CDR3 has 14 residues. Trimming cost V 3 bases and J 0 bases, with 9 bases left between them. The germline gives CDR1 DFQATT, CDR2 SNEGSKA (reference sequence). Here the CDR3 reads CSASLGSSGNTIYF. In DNA form, the CDR3 reads TGCAGTGCTAGTTTGGGGAGCTCTGGAAACACCATATATTTT.

This clonotype has just a few counts. The J gene is TRBJ1-4, the V gene TRBV6-5; no firm D call. CDR1 is MNHEY, CDR2 SVGAGI, per germline. The CDR3 consists of 15 residues. The V gene lost 5 bases and the J gene lost 8 bases, with 18 bases spanning the gap. In DNA form, the CDR3 reads TGTGCCAGCAGTCCCCTAGGCCCCTCACAAGAAAAACTGTTTTTT. This translates into CASSPLGPSQEKLFF.

The chain uses TRBV20-1 and TRBJ1-1; D possibly corresponds to TRBD1 (5 bases). Trimming shortened V by 7 bases and J by 0 bases, and 15 bases separated the two germline ends. Germline V lookup: CDR1 DFQATT, CDR2 SNEGSKA (reference sequence). This CDR3 contains 14 residues. The CDR3 DNA reads TGCAGTGTCCGAGCCCCGACAGTGAACACTGAAGCTTTCTTT. It specifies CSVRAPTVNTEAFF.

The sample holds a few counts of this clonotype. The chain carries TRBV5-1 and TRBJ2-2; D is uncertain. This CDR3 is built from 15 residues. V was cut by 5 bases and J by 2 bases, with 13 bases left in between. Germline loops: CDR1 SGHRS, CDR2 YFSETQ. The DNA for the CDR3 is TGCGCCAGCAGTCCAAACCGGGCCAACACCGGGGAGCTGTTTTTT. It is translated as CASSPNRANTGELFF.